The 3 T cell receptor beta chains below were found in one sample sequenced in a study of blood T cell repertoires in COVID-19. Generated by immunoSEQ multiplex PCR, the TCRdb table keeps only in-frame clones and is missing some. In the table there are under 250,000 clones, around four fifths of which are singletons. Sequencing was done on a sample of peripheral blood. The receptors were gathered from a man aged 35 to 55 with active or convalescent COVID-19.

The rearrangement joins TRBV27 to TRBJ1-1; D gene unclear. The V and J ends lost 5 bases and 0 bases respectively, with 19 bases between them. CDR1 is MNHEY, CDR2 SMNVEV, per germline (reference sequence). This CDR3 spans 17 amino acids. The CDR3 here is CASSELSVARMNTEAFF. In DNA, the CDR3 is TGTGCCAGCAGTGAACTAAGCGTTGCCCGAATGAACACTGAAGCTTTCTTT.

V usage is TRBV28 and J usage is TRBJ1-5; TRBD1 agrees at 7 bases. The CDR3 has 13 residues. Per the germline V gene, CDR1 is MDHEN and CDR2 is SYDVKM. The V gene end was trimmed by 8 bases and the J gene end by 2 bases; junction bases not matched to a gene: 3. DNA of the CDR3: TGTGCCAGCCTCGGACAGGGCAATCAGCCCCAGCATTTT. Translating it yields CASLGQGNQPQHF. Based on the CDR3 plus reference TRBV28 and TRBJ1-5, the full variable domain is DVKVTQSSRYLVKRTGEKVFLECVQDMDHENMFWYRQDPGLGLRLIYFSYDVKMKEKGDIPEGYSVSREKKERFSLILESASTNQTSMYLCASLGQGNQPQHFGDGTRLSIL.

This chain joins TRBV9 and TRBJ2-1; TRBD1 might be the D (5 bases). V lost 3 bases and J lost 10, with 17 bases in between. The CDR3 is 14 amino acids. In germline, CDR1 is SGDLS, CDR2 YYNGEE. The CDR3 reads CASSARPQAKEQFF. CDR3 nucleotides: TGTGCCAGCAGCGCACGACCACAGGCAAAGGAGCAGTTCTTC.